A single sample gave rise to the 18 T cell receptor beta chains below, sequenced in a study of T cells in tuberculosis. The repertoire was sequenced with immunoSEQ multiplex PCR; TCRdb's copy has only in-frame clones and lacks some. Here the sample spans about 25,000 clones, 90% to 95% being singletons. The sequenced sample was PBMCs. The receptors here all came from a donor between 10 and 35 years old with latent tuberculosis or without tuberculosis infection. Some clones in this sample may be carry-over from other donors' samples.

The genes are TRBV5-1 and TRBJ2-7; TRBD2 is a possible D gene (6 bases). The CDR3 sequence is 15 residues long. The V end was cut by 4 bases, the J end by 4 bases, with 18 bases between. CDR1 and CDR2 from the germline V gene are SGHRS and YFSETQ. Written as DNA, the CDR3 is TGCGCCAGCAGCGGCGGGGACCTAATTCTTTACGAGCAGTACTTC. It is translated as CASSGGDLILYEQYF.

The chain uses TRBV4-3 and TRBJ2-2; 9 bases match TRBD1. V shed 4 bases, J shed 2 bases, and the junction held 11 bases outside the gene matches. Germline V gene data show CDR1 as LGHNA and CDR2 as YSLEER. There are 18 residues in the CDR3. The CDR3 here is CASSRRPTGGSNTGELFF. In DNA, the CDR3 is TGCGCCAGCAGCCGCAGGCCTACAGGGGGCTCTAACACCGGGGAGCTGTTTTTT.

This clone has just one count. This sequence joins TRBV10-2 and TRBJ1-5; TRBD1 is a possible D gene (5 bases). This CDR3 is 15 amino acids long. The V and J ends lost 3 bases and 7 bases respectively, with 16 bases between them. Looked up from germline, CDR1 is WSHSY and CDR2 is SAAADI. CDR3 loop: CASSDSTGKGQPQHF. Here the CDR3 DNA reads TGCGCCAGCAGTGATTCTACAGGAAAAGGGCAGCCCCAGCATTTT.

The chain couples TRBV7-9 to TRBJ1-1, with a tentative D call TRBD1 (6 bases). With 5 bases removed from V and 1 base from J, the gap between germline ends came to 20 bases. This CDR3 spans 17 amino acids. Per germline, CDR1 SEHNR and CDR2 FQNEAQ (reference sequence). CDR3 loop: CASSPLLGTTKNTEAFF. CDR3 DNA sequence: TGTGCCAGCAGCCCACTCCTCGGGACAACAAAGAACACTGAAGCTTTCTTT.

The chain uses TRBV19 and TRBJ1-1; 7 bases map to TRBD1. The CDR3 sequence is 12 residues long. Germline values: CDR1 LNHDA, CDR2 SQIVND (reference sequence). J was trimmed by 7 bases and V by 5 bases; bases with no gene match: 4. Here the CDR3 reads CASSLRTGEAFF. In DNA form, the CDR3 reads TGTGCCAGTAGTTTACGGACAGGTGAAGCTTTCTTT.

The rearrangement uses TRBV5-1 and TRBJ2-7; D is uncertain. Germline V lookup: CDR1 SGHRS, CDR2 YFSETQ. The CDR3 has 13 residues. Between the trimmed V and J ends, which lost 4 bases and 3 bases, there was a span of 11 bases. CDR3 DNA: TGCGCCAGCAGCGTAGACACCCTCTACGAGCAGTACTTC. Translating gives CASSVDTLYEQYF.

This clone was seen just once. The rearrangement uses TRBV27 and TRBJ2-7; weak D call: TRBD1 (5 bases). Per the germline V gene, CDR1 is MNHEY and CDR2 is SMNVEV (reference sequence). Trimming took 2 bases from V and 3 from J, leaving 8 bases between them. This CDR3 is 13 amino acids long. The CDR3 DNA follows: TGTGCCAGCAGTTTACAGGGTAACTACGAGCAGTACTTC. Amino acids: CASSLQGNYEQYF.

The CDR3 DNA sequence: TGCGCCAGCAGTGAGTCCGAGACAGGGCTTTACAATGAGCAGTTCTTC. Encoded protein: CASSESETGLYNEQFF. V gene TRBV10-2 combines with J gene TRBJ2-1; 7 positions agree with TRBD1. CDR1 WSHSY and CDR2 SAAADI come from the germline V gene. After removal of 0 bases from V and 4 bases from J, the junction contained 6 bases not matched to a gene. This CDR3 region has 16 residues.

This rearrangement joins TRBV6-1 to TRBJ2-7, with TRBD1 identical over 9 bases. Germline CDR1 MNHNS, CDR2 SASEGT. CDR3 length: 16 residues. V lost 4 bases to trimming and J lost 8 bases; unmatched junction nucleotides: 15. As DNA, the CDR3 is TGTGCCAGCAGTGTAGACCAGGGGACAGGGTCCAACAAGCAGTACTTC. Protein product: CASSVDQGTGSNKQYF.

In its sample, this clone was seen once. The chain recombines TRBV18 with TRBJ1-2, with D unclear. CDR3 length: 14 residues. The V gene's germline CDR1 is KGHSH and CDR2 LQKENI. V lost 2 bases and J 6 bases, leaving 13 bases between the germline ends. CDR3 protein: CASSPGSARDGYTF. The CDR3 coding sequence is TGTGCCAGCTCACCAGGTTCTGCGAGGGATGGCTACACCTTC.

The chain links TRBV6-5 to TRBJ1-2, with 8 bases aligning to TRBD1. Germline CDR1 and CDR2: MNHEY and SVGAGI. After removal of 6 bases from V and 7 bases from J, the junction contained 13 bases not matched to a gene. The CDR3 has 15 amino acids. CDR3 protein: CASSLTGTGFGGYTF. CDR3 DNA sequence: TGTGCCAGCAGCTTAACCGGGACAGGCTTTGGTGGCTACACCTTC.

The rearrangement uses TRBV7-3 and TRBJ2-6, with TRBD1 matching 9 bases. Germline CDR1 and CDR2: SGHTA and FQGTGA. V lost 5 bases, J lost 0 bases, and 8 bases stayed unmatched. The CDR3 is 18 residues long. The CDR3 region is CASSPQGARFSGANVLTF. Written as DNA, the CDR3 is TGTGCCAGCAGCCCACAGGGGGCGCGGTTCTCTGGGGCCAACGTCCTGACTTTC.

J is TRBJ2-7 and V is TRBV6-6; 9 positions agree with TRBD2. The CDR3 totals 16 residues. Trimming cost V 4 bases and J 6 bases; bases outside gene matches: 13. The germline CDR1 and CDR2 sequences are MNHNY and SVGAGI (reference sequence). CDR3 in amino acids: CASSLGAGLAGFEQYF. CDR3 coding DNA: TGTGCCAGCAGTTTAGGGGCCGGGCTAGCGGGATTCGAGCAGTACTTC.

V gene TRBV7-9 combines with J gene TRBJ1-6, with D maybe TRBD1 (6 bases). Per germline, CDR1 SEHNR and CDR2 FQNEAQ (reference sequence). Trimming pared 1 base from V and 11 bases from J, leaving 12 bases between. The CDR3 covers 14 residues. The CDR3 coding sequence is TGTGCCAGCAGCTTAGATCAGGGGCGGACACCCCTCCACTTT. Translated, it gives CASSLDQGRTPLHF.

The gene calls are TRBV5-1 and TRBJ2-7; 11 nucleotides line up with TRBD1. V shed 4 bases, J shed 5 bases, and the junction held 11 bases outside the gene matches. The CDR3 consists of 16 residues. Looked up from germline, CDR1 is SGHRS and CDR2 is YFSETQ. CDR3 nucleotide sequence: TGCGCCAGCAGCGTTGGTCTGGGACAGGGGGGCAACGAGCAGTACTTC. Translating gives CASSVGLGQGGNEQYF. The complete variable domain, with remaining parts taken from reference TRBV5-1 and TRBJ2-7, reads KAGVTQTPRYLIKTRGQQVTLSCSPISGHRSVSWYQQTPGQGLQFLFEYFSETQRNKGNFPGRFSGRQFSNSRSEMNVSTLELGDSALYLCASSVGLGQGGNEQYFGPGTRLTVT.

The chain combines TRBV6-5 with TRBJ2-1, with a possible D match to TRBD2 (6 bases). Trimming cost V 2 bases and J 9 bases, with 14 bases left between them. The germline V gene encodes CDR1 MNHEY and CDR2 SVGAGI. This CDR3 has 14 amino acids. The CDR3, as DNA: TGTGCCAGCAGTTACCCGCCAGGCGGGACTGAGCAGTTCTTC. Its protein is CASSYPPGGTEQFF.

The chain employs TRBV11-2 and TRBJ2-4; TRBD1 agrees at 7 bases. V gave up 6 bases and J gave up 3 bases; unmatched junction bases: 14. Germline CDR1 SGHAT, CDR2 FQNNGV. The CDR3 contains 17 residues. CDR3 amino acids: CASRHHRGPTYKNIQYF. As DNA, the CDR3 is TGTGCCAGCAGGCATCACAGGGGACCTACTTACAAAAACATTCAGTACTTC.

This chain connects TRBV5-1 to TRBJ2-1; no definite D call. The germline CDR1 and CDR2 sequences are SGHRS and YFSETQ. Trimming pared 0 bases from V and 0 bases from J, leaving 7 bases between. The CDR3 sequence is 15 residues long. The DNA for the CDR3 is TGCGCCAGCAGCTTGGGTGGCAGCTCCTACAATGAGCAGTTCTTC. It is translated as CASSLGGSSYNEQFF.